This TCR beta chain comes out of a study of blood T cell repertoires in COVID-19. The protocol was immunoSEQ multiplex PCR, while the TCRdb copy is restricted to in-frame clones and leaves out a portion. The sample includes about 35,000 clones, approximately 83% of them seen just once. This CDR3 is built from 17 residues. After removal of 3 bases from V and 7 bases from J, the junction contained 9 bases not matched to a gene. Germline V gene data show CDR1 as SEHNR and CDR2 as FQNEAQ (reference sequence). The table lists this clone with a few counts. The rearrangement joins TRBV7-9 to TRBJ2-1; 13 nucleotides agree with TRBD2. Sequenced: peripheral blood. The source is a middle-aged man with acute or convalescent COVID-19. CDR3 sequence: CASSLAIWTSGSNEQFF. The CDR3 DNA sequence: TGTGCCAGCAGCTTGGCGATTTGGACTAGCGGGAGTAATGAGCAGTTCTTC.